Below are 4 T cell receptor beta chains sequenced from a single sample in a study of cytomegalovirus exposure and HLA in healthy donors (dated by TCRdb to 2015 to 2018). The library relied on the immunoSEQ multiplex PCR assay. A mixture of 60 forward primers for TCR Vbeta segments and 13 reverse primers for TCR Jbeta segments was used in the multiplex PCR. Imported from immuneACCESS, the table was reduced by TCRdb to in-frame sequences with V and J called. These copies leave out some clones; in studies compared against another copy, an unresolved V gene accounts for under half, and the cause of the remainder is not known. Present in this sample are fewer than 50,000 clones, over 65% of which were seen just once. Clones ranked in the top ten supply roughly 18% of the sample. The sequenced sample was PBMCs. All receptors come from a man aged 45 to 65 in good health and CMV-seropositive.

V is TRBV28 and J is TRBJ2-7, with D possibly TRBD1 on 5 matching bases. CDR1 and CDR2 (germline): MDHEN, SYDVKM. V was trimmed by 1 base and J by 6 bases, leaving 7 bases between them. The CDR3 length is 12 residues. The CDR3 loop is CASSLSGFEQYF. Written as DNA, the CDR3 is TGTGCCAGCAGTTTATCAGGGTTCGAGCAGTACTTC.

In this sample, this clone turned up a few times. The J gene is TRBJ1-3, the V gene TRBV9; TRBD1 is a possible D gene (6 bases). The CDR3 length is 15 residues. The V gene lost 1 base and the J gene lost 2 bases, with 10 bases spanning the gap. Germline lookup yields CDR1 SGDLS and CDR2 YYNGEE. CDR3 sequence (DNA): TGTGCCAGCAGCGTACAGGGGACAACTGGAAACACCATATATTTT. It specifies CASSVQGTTGNTIYF.

The J gene is TRBJ1-3, the V gene TRBV7-2, with TRBD1 identical over 11 bases. There are 14 residues in the CDR3. In germline, CDR1 is SGHTA, CDR2 FQGNSA. V lost 5 bases and J lost 8; bases outside the gene matches: 5. CDR3 residues: CASSGTGGRDTIYF. As DNA, the CDR3 is TGTGCCAGCAGCGGGACAGGGGGTCGGGACACCATATATTTT.

The V and J genes are TRBV5-4 and TRBJ2-7, with TRBD2 identical over 7 bases. The CDR3 consists of 15 residues. The junction had 4 bases not matched to a gene; V was cut back by 0 bases and J by 1 base. Germline V gene data show CDR1 as SGHNT and CDR2 as YYREEE (reference sequence). The CDR3 nucleotides are TGTGCCAGCAGCTTGGCGGGGGGAAATTCCTACGAGCAGTACTTC. Translating it yields CASSLAGGNSYEQYF.